Listed below are T cell receptor beta chains from one sample, sequenced in a study of identical twins. TCRdb ran MiXCR on the 5' RACE reads and lists one entry per CDR3 protein. The sample has about 530,000 distinct CDR3 sequences; about 22% are singletons. The same sample was also used in a study of yellow fever vaccine responses in identical twins.

Sequencing used CD4+ T cells sorted from blood. Source of these receptors: a woman aged 18-29 years in good health. Both conserved end residues are part of each CDR3. Fields, in order: CDR3 protein, CDR3 DNA, clone size, V gene, CDR3 length, J gene, D gene. D genes are given only for firm matches. Size tells how often a clone was seen (once, few, many) or the class of an expanded clone, and some rows leave it out.

CASRGAGLAGSSYEQYF,TGTGCCAGCAGGGGGGCTGGGTTAGCGGGGAGCTCCTACGAGCAGTACTTC,.,TRBV28,17,TRBJ2-7,TRBD2
CAIPGGHSYEQYF,TGTGCCATCCCGGGGGGTCACTCCTACGAGCAGTACTTC,.,TRBV7-9,13,TRBJ2-7,TRBD2
CASSQDLREGAARWAFF,TGTGCCAGCAGCCAAGATCTGAGGGAGGGGGCGGCACGATGGGCTTTCTTT,few,TRBV3-1,17,TRBJ1-1,TRBD1
CASSQDRQGVLPQHF,TGCGCCAGCAGCCAAGATAGACAGGGTGTACTGCCCCAGCATTTT,.,TRBV4-1,15,TRBJ1-5,TRBD1
CASSGGRGLPSGANVLTF,TGTGCCAGCAGCGGGGGGAGGGGACTCCCCTCTGGGGCCAACGTCCTGACTTTC,.,TRBV27,18,TRBJ2-6,TRBD2
CASSLVNGGTYEQYF,TGTGCCAGCAGTTTAGTGAACGGGGGAACCTACGAGCAGTACTTC,.,TRBV12-3/TRBV12-4,15,TRBJ2-7,.
CASRQGGQGGVKLFF,TGTGCCAGCAGGCAAGGCGGACAGGGAGGCGTAAAACTGTTTTTT,few,TRBV12-3/TRBV12-4,15,TRBJ1-4,TRBD1
CATSSWTSGRGYEQFF,TGTGCCACCAGCAGCTGGACTAGCGGGAGAGGGTATGAGCAGTTCTTC,.,TRBV15,16,TRBJ2-1,TRBD2
CASSPLAGGGETQYF,TGTGCCAGCAGCCCCCTAGCGGGAGGGGGTGAGACCCAGTACTTC,.,TRBV4-2,15,TRBJ2-5,TRBD2
CASSQGEPGETDTQYF,TGTGCCAGTAGCCAGGGAGAACCAGGAGAGACAGATACGCAGTATTTT,few,TRBV19,16,TRBJ2-3,.
CASSLSRNEKLFF,TGTGCCAGCAGTTTAAGCAGGAATGAAAAACTGTTTTTT,many,TRBV12-3/TRBV12-4,13,TRBJ1-4,.
CSVDMGLVGTEAFF,TGCAGCGTTGACATGGGCCTGGTCGGTACTGAAGCTTTCTTT,few,TRBV29-1,14,TRBJ1-1,.